This T cell receptor beta chain was sequenced for a study of radiation and T cells in renal cell carcinoma. Overall study results and limits: Baseline intratumoral clonotype presence is unknown without pretreatment biopsies.

TCRdb keeps only in-frame clones here, not all; method: immunoSEQ multiplex PCR. The table lists about 140,000 clones, 75% to 90% of them singletons, with less than 20% in the top ten. Germline V CDR1 and CDR2: SNHLY, FYNNEI. V shed 2 bases, J shed 7 bases, and the junction held 5 bases outside the gene matches. The CDR3 length is 14 residues. The time point was: blood 4 weeks post-SBRT, at nephrectomy. Treatment described: 15 Gy SBRT to primary tumor, nephrectomy 4 weeks later. Nephrectomy followed 15 Gy stereotactic body radiation by 4 weeks. After SBRT, blood was collected at 2 and 4 weeks, plus baseline. The patient's renal cell carcinoma had clear cell pathology. Turning to this clone: As yet, its antigen is unknown.

The chain couples TRBV2 to TRBJ2-4; the match to TRBD1 covers 7 bases. The TCR comes from a woman aged 45-60 years with renal cell carcinoma. The sample was blood, taken from a patient whose treatment included radiotherapy and nephrectomy. In nucleotides, the CDR3 is TGTGCCAGCAGTGAACGACAGGGTTTCAACATTCAGTACTTC. It translates to CASSERQGFNIQYF. The variable domain in full, with the rest retrieved from reference TRBV2 and TRBJ2-4, is EPEVTQTPSHQVTQMGQEVILRCVPISNHLYFYWYRQILGQKVEFLVSFYNNEISEKSEIFDDQFSVERPDGSNFTLKIRSTKLEDSAMYFCASSERQGFNIQYFGAGTRLSVL.